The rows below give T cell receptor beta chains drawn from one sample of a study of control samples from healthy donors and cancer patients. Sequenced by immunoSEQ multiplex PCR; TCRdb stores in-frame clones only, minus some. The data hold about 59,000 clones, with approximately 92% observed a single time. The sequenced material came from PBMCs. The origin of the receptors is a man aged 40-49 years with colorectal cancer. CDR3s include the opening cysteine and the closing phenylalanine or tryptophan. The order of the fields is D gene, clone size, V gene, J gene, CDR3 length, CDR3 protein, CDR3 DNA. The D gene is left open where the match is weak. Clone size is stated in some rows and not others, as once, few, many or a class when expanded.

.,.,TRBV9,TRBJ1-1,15,CASSVFATLGAEAFF,TGTGCCAGCAGCGTATTCGCGACCCTGGGCGCTGAAGCTTTCTTT
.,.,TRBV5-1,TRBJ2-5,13,CASSTDRQETQYF,TGCGCCAGCAGCACCGACAGACAAGAGACCCAGTACTTC
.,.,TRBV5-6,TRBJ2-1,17,CASSFGGQDSSYNEQFF,TGTGCCAGCAGCTTCGGGGGGCAGGACAGCTCCTACAATGAGCAGTTCTTC
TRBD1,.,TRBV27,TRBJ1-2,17,CASSPLSVGQLNYGYTF,TGTGCCAGCAGCCCCCTCTCTGTGGGACAGCTGAACTATGGCTACACCTTC
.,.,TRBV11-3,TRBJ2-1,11,CASSLAGEQFF,TGTGCCAGCAGCCTGGCGGGTGAGCAGTTCTTC
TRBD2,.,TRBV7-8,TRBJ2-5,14,CASSLGLARETQYF,TGTGCCAGCAGCCTCGGACTAGCGAGGGAGACCCAGTACTTC
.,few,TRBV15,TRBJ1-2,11,CATRAGNGYTF,TGTGCCACCAGGGCGGGGAACGGCTACACCTTC
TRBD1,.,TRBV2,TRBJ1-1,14,CASSRQGMNTEAFF,TGTGCCAGCAGTCGACAGGGGATGAACACTGAAGCTTTCTTT
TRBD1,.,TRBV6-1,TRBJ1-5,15,CASSDRQGMNQPQHF,TGTGCCAGCAGTGATCGACAGGGTATGAATCAGCCCCAGCATTTT
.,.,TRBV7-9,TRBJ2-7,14,CASRPGTFGYEQYF,TGTGCCAGCAGACCCGGGACTTTCGGCTACGAGCAGTACTTC
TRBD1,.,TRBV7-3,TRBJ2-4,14,CASSSGQGSDIQYF,TGTGCCAGCAGCTCAGGACAGGGTTCGGACATTCAGTACTTC
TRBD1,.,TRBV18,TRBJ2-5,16,CASSPPRTGGQETQYF,TGTGCCAGCTCACCACCTAGGACAGGGGGCCAAGAGACCCAGTACTTC
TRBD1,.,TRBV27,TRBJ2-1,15,CASRPLTGGTYEQFF,TGTGCCAGTAGACCCCTGACAGGGGGCACGTATGAGCAGTTCTTC
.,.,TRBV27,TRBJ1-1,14,CASSLPGPNTEAFF,TGTGCCAGCAGTTTACCGGGGCCGAACACTGAAGCTTTCTTT
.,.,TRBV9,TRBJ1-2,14,CASSASDGNYGYTF,TGTGCCAGCAGCGCTAGTGACGGAAACTATGGCTACACCTTC
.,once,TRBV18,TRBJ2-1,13,CATAGSSVSEQFF,TGTGCCACCGCAGGGAGTTCGGTTAGTGAGCAGTTCTTC